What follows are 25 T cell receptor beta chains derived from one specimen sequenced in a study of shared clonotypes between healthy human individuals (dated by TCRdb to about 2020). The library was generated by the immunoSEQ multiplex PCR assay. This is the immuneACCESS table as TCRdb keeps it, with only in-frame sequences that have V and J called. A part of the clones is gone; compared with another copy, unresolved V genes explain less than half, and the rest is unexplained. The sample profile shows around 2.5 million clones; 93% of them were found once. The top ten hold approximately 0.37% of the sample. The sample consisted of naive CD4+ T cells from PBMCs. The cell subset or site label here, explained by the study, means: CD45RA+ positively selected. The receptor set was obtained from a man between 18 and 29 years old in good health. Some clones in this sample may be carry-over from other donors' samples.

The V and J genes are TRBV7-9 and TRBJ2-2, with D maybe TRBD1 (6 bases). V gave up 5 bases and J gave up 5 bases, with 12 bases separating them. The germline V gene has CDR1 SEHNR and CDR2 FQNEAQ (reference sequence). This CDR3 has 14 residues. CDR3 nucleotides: TGTGCCAGCAGCCCAGGGGTGTCGACCGGGGAGCTGTTTTTT. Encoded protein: CASSPGVSTGELFF.

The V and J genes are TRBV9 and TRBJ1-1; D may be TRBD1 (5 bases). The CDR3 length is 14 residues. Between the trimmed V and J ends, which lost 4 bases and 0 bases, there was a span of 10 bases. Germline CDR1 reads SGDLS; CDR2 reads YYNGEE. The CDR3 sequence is CASSLDSVNTEAFF. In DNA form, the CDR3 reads TGTGCCAGCAGCCTAGACAGCGTGAACACTGAAGCTTTCTTT.

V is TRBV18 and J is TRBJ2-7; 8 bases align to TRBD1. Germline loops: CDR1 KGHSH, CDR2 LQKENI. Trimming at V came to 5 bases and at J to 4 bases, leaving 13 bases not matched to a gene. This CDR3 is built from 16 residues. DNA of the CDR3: TGTGCCAGCTCAATAGACAGGGGTCCCAGGGGATACGAGCAGTACTTC. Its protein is CASSIDRGPRGYEQYF.

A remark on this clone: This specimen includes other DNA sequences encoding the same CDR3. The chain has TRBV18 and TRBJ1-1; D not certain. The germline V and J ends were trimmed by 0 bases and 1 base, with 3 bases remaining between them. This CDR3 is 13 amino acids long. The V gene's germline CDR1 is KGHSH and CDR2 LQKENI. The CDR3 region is CASSPPGNTEAFF. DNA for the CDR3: TGTGCCAGCTCACCACCGGGGAACACTGAAGCTTTCTTT. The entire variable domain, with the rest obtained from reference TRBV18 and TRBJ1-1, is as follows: NAGVMQNPRHLVRRRGQEARLRCSPMKGHSHVYWYRQLPEEGLKFMVYLQKENIIDESGMPKERFSAEFPKEGPSILRIQQVVRGDSAAYFCASSPPGNTEAFFGQGTRLTVV.

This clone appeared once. In DNA form, the CDR3 reads TGTGCCAGCAGCTCCTTAGGGACTCGGGCTGAAGCTTTCTTT. As protein: CASSSLGTRAEAFF. The J gene is TRBJ1-1, the V gene TRBV11-2; possible D gene TRBD1, 5 bases. Germline CDR1 reads SGHAT; CDR2 reads FQNNGV. V was clipped by 4 bases and J by 6 bases, with 15 bases between them. The CDR3 is made up of 14 amino acids.

The CDR3 coding sequence is TGTGCCTGGAGTGTATCCGGGACAGGGGGTCGTAATGGCTACACCTTC. This codes for CAWSVSGTGGRNGYTF. V and J are TRBV30 and TRBJ1-2; 11 nucleotides line up with TRBD1. After removal of 0 bases from V and 6 bases from J, the junction contained 9 bases not matched to a gene. Germline CDR1 is GTSNPN and CDR2 is SVGIG (reference sequence). This CDR3 has 16 amino acids.

This chain's CDR3 is CASSLGAKETQYF. CDR3 DNA sequence: TGTGCCAGCAGCCTCGGAGCAAAAGAGACCCAGTACTTC. The V and J genes are TRBV11-1 and TRBJ2-5; D is uncertain. V was clipped by 5 bases and J by 3 bases, with 10 bases between them. The CDR3 covers 13 residues. Germline CDR1 reads SGHAT; CDR2 reads FQDESV (reference sequence).

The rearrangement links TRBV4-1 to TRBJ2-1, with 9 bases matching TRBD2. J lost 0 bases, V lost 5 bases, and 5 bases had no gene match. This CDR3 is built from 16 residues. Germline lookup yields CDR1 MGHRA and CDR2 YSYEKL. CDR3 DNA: TGCGCCAGCAGCGGACTTAGCGGGAGCTCCTACAATGAGCAGTTCTTC. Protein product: CASSGLSGSSYNEQFF.

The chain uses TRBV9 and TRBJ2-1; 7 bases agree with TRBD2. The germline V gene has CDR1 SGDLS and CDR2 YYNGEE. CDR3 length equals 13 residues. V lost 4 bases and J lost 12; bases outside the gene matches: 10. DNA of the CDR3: TGTGCCAGCAGCCCGGCTGCGGGAGCCTGGCAGTTCTTC. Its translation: CASSPAAGAWQFF.

The chain's CDR3 is CASSFRLAGPYNEQFF. Written as DNA, the CDR3 is TGTGCCAGCAGTTTCCGACTAGCGGGACCCTACAATGAGCAGTTCTTC. The chain links TRBV28 to TRBJ2-1; 11 bases map to TRBD2. This CDR3 comprises 16 residues. With 3 bases clipped from V and 2 bases from J, the junction kept 3 bases outside the gene matches. Germline V CDR1 and CDR2: MDHEN, SYDVKM.

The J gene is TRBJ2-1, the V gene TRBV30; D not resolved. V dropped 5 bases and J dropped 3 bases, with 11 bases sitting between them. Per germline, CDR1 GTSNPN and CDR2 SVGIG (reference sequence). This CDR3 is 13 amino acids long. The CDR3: CAWGVPGYNEQFF. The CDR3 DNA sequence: TGTGCCTGGGGCGTTCCGGGCTACAATGAGCAGTTCTTC.

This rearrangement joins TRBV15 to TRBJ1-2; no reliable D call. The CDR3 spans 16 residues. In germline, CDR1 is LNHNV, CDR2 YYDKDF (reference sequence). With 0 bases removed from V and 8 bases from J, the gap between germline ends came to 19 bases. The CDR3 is CATSRDPNAPPGGYTF. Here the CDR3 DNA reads TGTGCCACCAGCAGAGATCCGAACGCACCCCCCGGCGGCTACACCTTC.

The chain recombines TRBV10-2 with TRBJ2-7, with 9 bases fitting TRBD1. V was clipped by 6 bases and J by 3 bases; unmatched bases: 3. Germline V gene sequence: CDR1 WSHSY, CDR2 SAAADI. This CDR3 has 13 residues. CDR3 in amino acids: CASRTDRGYEQYF. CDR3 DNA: TGCGCCAGCAGGACGGACAGGGGCTACGAGCAGTACTTC.

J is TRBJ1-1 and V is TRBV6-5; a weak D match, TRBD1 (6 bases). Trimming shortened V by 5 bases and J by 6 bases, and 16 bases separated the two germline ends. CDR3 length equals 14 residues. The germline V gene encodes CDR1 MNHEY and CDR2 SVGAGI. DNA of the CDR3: TGTGCCAGCAGTACATCCAGGGGCGCCGCTGAAGCTTTCTTT. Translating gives CASSTSRGAAEAFF.

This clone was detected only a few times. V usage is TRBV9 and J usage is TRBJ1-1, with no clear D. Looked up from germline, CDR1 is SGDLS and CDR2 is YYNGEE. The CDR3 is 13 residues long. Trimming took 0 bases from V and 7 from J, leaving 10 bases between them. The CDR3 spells CASSVASGNEAFF. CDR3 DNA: TGTGCCAGCAGCGTAGCTTCAGGTAATGAAGCTTTCTTT.

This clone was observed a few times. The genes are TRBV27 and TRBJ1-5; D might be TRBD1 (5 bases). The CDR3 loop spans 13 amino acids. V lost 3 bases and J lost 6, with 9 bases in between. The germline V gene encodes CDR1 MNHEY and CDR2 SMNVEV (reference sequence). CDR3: CASSFRGTQPQHF. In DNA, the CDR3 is TGTGCCAGCAGTTTTAGGGGAACTCAGCCCCAGCATTTT.

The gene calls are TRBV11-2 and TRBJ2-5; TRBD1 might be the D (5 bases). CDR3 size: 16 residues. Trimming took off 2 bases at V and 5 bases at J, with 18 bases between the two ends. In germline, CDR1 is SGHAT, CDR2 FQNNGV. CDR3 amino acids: CASSLTLVGAAETQYF. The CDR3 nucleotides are TGTGCCAGCAGCTTAACCCTGGTTGGGGCCGCGGAGACCCAGTACTTC. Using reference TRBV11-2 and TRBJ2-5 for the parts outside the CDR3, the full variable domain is EAGVAQSPRYKIIEKRQSVAFWCNPISGHATLYWYQQILGQGPKLLIQFQNNGVVDDSQLPKDRFSAERLKGVDSTLKIQPAKLEDSAVYLCASSLTLVGAAETQYFGPGTRLLVL.

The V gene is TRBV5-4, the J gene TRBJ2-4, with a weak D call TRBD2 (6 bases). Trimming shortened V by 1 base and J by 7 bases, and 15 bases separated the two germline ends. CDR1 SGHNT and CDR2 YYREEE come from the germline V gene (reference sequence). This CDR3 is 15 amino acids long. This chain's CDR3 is CASSLRGGVKNIQYF. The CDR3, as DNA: TGTGCCAGCAGCTTGCGCGGAGGGGTTAAGAACATTCAGTACTTC. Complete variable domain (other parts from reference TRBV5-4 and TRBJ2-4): ETGVTQSPTHLIKTRGQQVTLRCSSQSGHNTVSWYQQALGQGPQFIFQYYREEENGRGNFPPRFSGLQFPNYSSELNVNALELDDSALYLCASSLRGGVKNIQYFGAGTRLSVL.

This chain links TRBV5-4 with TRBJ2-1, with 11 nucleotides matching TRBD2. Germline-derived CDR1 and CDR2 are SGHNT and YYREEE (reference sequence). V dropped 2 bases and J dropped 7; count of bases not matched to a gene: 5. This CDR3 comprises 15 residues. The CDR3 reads CASSLKLAGVNEQFF. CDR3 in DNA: TGTGCCAGCAGCTTAAAACTAGCGGGAGTGAATGAGCAGTTCTTC.

The CDR3 sequence is CASSSGTGGPYEQYF. Here the CDR3 DNA reads TGTGCCAGCAGCTCAGGGACAGGGGGCCCCTACGAGCAGTACTTC. The V call is TRBV5-5, the J call TRBJ2-7; 12 positions match TRBD1. The CDR3 has 15 residues. The germline V gene has CDR1 SGHKS and CDR2 YYEKEE (reference sequence). Trimming removed 3 bases from V and 2 bases from J; junction bases left unmatched: 3. The entire variable domain, with the rest obtained from reference TRBV5-5 and TRBJ2-7, is as follows: DAGVTQSPTHLIKTRGQQVTLRCSPISGHKSVSWYQQVLGQGPQFIFQYYEKEERGRGNFPDRFSARQFPNYSSELNVNALLLGDSALYLCASSSGTGGPYEQYFGPGTRLTVT.

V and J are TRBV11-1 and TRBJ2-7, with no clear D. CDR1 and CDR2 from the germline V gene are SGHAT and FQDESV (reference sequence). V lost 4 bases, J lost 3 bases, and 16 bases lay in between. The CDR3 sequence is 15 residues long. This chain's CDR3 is CASSSDKGFGYEQYF. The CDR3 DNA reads TGTGCCAGCAGCTCCGACAAGGGTTTCGGCTACGAGCAGTACTTC.

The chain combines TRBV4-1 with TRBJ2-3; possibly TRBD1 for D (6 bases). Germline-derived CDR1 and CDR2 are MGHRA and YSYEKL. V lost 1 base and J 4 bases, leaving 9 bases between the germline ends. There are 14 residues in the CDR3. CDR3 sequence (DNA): TGCGCCAGCAGCCAAGTACAGGGCTCAGATACGCAGTATTTT. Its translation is CASSQVQGSDTQYF.

For the CDR3, the DNA is TGTGCCTGGGACGGGGACTATGGCTACACCTTC. It specifies CAWDGDYGYTF. The rearrangement joins TRBV30 to TRBJ1-2; D call uncertain. This CDR3 has 11 amino acids. Germline CDR1 is GTSNPN and CDR2 is SVGIG (reference sequence). Trimming shortened V by 5 bases and J by 3 bases, and 7 bases separated the two germline ends.

The CDR3 DNA reads as TGTGCCAGCAGGTACAGGGGCTATGGCTACACCTTC. Its translation: CASRYRGYGYTF. V usage is TRBV28 and J usage is TRBJ1-2, with TRBD1 matching 7 bases. Germline CDR1 reads MDHEN; CDR2 reads SYDVKM. CDR3 size: 12 residues. V was clipped by 6 bases and J by 4 bases; unmatched bases: 2.

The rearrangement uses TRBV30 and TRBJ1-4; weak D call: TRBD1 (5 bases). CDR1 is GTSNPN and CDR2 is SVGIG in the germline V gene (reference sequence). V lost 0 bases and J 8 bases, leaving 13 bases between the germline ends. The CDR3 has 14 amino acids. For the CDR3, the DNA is TGTGCCTGGAGTGTACTAGGGGTTTCCGAAAAACTGTTTTTT. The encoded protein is CAWSVLGVSEKLFF.